Listed below are T cell receptor beta chains from one sample, sequenced in a study of OX40 agonist ivuxolimab in advanced cancers. Method: immunoSEQ multiplex PCR; TCRdb's copy keeps in-frame clones and lacks some. Of approximately 71,000 clones in the sample, less than 90% were seen once. The sample here was CD4+ or CD8+ T cells sorted from blood, taken in a trial of the OX40 agonist ivuxolimab. Every receptor here comes from an adult with an advanced solid tumor such as melanoma, head and neck, liver or kidney cancer. Each CDR3 is given with its conserved first and last residue. A D gene is named only where the DNA matches it firmly. Size tells how often a clone was seen (once, few, many) or the class of an expanded clone, and some rows leave it out.

TRBV6-1	once	TRBJ2-7	TRBD2	TGTGCCAGCAGTGCTACCGGACTAGCGGGAGGTGGCGAGCAGTACTTC	CASSATGLAGGGEQYF
TRBV28	.	TRBJ2-2	TRBD2	TGTGCCAGCAGCCCACCCTTGCGGGGGGCCAGAACGAGAACCGGGGAGCTGTTTTTT	CASSPPLRGARTRTGELFF
TRBV6-5	once	TRBJ2-4	TRBD2	TGTGCCAGCCGAGCGGGGGAGAACATTCAGTACTTC	CASRAGENIQYF
TRBV2	.	TRBJ1-2	.	TGTGCCAGCAGCCCAGGGGATCGGGGCTACACCTTC	CASSPGDRGYTF
TRBV30	.	TRBJ2-5	.	TGTGCCTGGGGGCTGACGAGGGAGACCCAGTACTTC	CAWGLTRETQYF
TRBV7-3	.	TRBJ2-2	.	TGTGCCAGCAGTTACGGAGGGCACACCGGGGAGCTGTTTTTT	CASSYGGHTGELFF
TRBV27	.	TRBJ1-2	TRBD1	TGTGCCAGCAGTTCTACTTCCGGACAGGGCTGGGGCTACACCTTC	CASSSTSGQGWGYTF
TRBV6-1	once	TRBJ2-7	.	TGTGCCAGCCGGATACTGGGTGAGAACGAGCAGTACTTC	CASRILGENEQYF
TRBV5-8	.	TRBJ1-2	TRBD1	TGTGCCAGCAGCCAGGGGACAGGAAGATATGGCTACACCTTC	CASSQGTGRYGYTF
TRBV7-2	.	TRBJ1-5	TRBD1	TGTGCCAGCAGCTTAGCAGGGGGCGCATATAGCAATCAGCCCCAGCATTTT	CASSLAGGAYSNQPQHF
TRBV11-2	.	TRBJ2-1	TRBD1	TGTGCCAGCAGCTTGTCCACCGGGACAGGGGACAATGAGCAGTTCTTC	CASSLSTGTGDNEQFF
TRBV18	.	TRBJ2-7	.	TGTGCCAGCTCACCGGATCAGGGAGCGCAGTACTTC	CASSPDQGAQYF
TRBV4-2	.	TRBJ2-7	TRBD2	TGTGCCAGCAGCCAAGCCCTAGGTCGACTAGCGGGAGATAGGGGCGAGCAGTACTTC	CASSQALGRLAGDRGEQYF
TRBV7-2	.	TRBJ2-5	TRBD2	TGTGCCAGCAGCATCACTAGCGGTCGTGAGACCCAGTACTTC	CASSITSGRETQYF
TRBV7-6	once	TRBJ1-3	.	TGTGCCAGCAGCTTAGGTCCGGGGGCTGGAAACACCATATATTTT	CASSLGPGAGNTIYF
TRBV5-6	.	TRBJ2-1	TRBD1	TGTGCCAGCAGCTTGTATTCCGGGACAGACAATGAGCAGTTCTTC	CASSLYSGTDNEQFF
TRBV19	.	TRBJ1-2	TRBD1	TGTGCCAGTACCCAGGGGGCGGATGGCTACACCTTC	CASTQGADGYTF
TRBV2	.	TRBJ2-4	TRBD1	TGTGCCAGCAGTGAAGCGAGGAGCGAGGGGGCTACGACCATTCAGTACTTC	CASSEARSEGATTIQYF
TRBV18	.	TRBJ1-4	.	TGTGCCAGCTCACCATATGTACAGGACGGACTGTTTTTT	CASSPYVQDGLFF
TRBV27	.	TRBJ2-2	.	TGTGCCAGCAGTTACCTGTACTTTGTCACCGGGGAGCTGTTTTTT	CASSYLYFVTGELFF
TRBV5-1	few	TRBJ1-6	TRBD1	TGCGCCAGCAGCCTCGGACAGGGGAATTCACCCCTCCACTTT	CASSLGQGNSPLHF
TRBV9	once	TRBJ2-6	.	TGTGCCAGCAGCAAGAACTCTGGGGCCAACGTCCTGACTTTC	CASSKNSGANVLTF
TRBV29-1	once	TRBJ1-3	.	TGCAGCGCCCGCTCTGGAAACACCATATATTTT	CSARSGNTIYF
TRBV6-1	.	TRBJ1-1	.	TGTGCCAGCAGTAAAAGAGGGGACGGCACTGAAGCTTTCTTT	CASSKRGDGTEAFF
TRBV9	.	TRBJ1-4	TRBD1	TGTGCCAGCAGAGGGACAGATTCGGAAAAACTGTTTTTT	CASRGTDSEKLFF
TRBV9	.	TRBJ2-3	TRBD2	TGTGCCAGCAGCCCCACCGGGCAGCGGGGAACGCAGTATTTT	CASSPTGQRGTQYF
TRBV4-2	.	TRBJ2-7	.	TGTGCCAGCAGCGAGGGGACTTACGAGCAGTACTTC	CASSEGTYEQYF
TRBV5-1	.	TRBJ2-2	TRBD2	TGCGCCAGCAGCCCGGGACTAGCGGGAGACTTCGGGGAGCTGTTTTTT	CASSPGLAGDFGELFF
TRBV18	.	TRBJ2-5	TRBD1	TGTGCCAGCTCACCCGGGACAGGGAGAGAGACCCAGTACTTC	CASSPGTGRETQYF
TRBV5-1	few	TRBJ1-2	TRBD1	TGCGCCAGCAGCTTTGCAGACAGGGAAGGGGGCTACACCTTC	CASSFADREGGYTF
TRBV27	.	TRBJ1-5	.	TGTGCCAGCAGTTTTGACAAATATCAGCCCCAGCATTTT	CASSFDKYQPQHF
TRBV5-1	.	TRBJ1-2	TRBD1	TGCGCCAGCAGCTCCGGGACAGGTTTTAACTATGGCTACACCTTC	CASSSGTGFNYGYTF
TRBV19	few	TRBJ2-3	.	TGTGCCAGTAGTAAAGGACAGCAGGTCACAGATACGCAGTATTTT	CASSKGQQVTDTQYF
TRBV6-5	.	TRBJ2-5	.	TGTGCCAGCAGGTTCGGGGGTAAAGTAGGGGAGACCCAGTACTTC	CASRFGGKVGETQYF
TRBV18	.	TRBJ1-5	TRBD1	TGTGCCAGCTCACCACAAGGACAGGAACAGTGGCCCCAGCATTTT	CASSPQGQEQWPQHF
TRBV11-2	.	TRBJ2-6	.	TGTGCCAGCAGCTTAGATCAAAGGGGAGCTGGGGCCAACGTCCTGACTTTC	CASSLDQRGAGANVLTF
TRBV7-3	few	TRBJ2-7	.	TGTGCCAGCAGCTTAACGGGGGGCGAGAGCGAGCAGTACTTC	CASSLTGGESEQYF
TRBV4-2	.	TRBJ2-5	TRBD2	TGTGCCAGCAGCCAAGGGATAGCGGGTCAAGAGACCCAGTACTTC	CASSQGIAGQETQYF
TRBV7-2	.	TRBJ2-1	TRBD1	TGTGCCAGCAGCTTATACAGGGGGCGGGCCTACAATGAGCAGTTCTTC	CASSLYRGRAYNEQFF
TRBV4-2	.	TRBJ1-5	TRBD1	TGTGCCAGCAGCTTGATCGGACAGGCTAATCAGCCCCAGCATTTT	CASSLIGQANQPQHF